These 15 T cell receptor beta chains came from one sample sequenced in a study of CD8 T cells in ankylosing spondylitis. A single record per CDR3 protein comes from TCRdb applying MiXCR to the 5' RACE reads. The sample holds under 170,000 distinct CDR3 sequences, 40% to 50% seen once. The sequenced material came from synovial fluid, either unsorted or a sorted T cell fraction (not recorded which). The receptors originated from a male donor with ankylosing spondylitis.

This clonotype was observed a single time. The chain employs TRBV11-2 and TRBJ2-7; D is perhaps TRBD1 (6 bases). The length of the CDR3 is 15 residues. The V end was cut by 3 bases, the J end by 1 base, with 13 bases between. CDR1 and CDR2 from the germline V gene are SGHAT and FQNNGV. Written as DNA, the CDR3 is TGTGCCAGCAGCTTTTTTGGACAGAGTTCCTACGAGCAGTACTTC. Translation gives CASSFFGQSSYEQYF.

The rearrangement joins TRBV9 to TRBJ1-1; D is uncertain. V lost 4 bases and J 1 base, leaving 14 bases between the germline ends. The CDR3 length is 15 residues. Germline CDR1 SGDLS, CDR2 YYNGEE. The CDR3, as DNA: TGTGCCAGCAGCCAAGGAGAAGAGCCGAACACTGAAGCTTTCTTT. It specifies CASSQGEEPNTEAFF.

The V call is TRBV7-2, the J call TRBJ2-4; TRBD2 agrees at 10 bases. V lost 0 bases, J lost 4 bases, and 6 bases stayed unmatched. The CDR3 covers 17 residues. Germline V lookup: CDR1 SGHTA, CDR2 FQGNSA. The CDR3 DNA reads TGTGCCAGCAGCTTAGCCCGGACTAGCGGACATAAAAACATTCAGTACTTC. This encodes CASSLARTSGHKNIQYF.

The chain is built from TRBV20-1 and TRBJ1-1, with D hard to call. This CDR3 comprises 11 residues. The germline CDR1 and CDR2 sequences are DFQATT and SNEGSKA (reference sequence). The V end lost 4 bases, the J end lost 4 bases, and 7 bases lay between the germline ends. As DNA, the CDR3 is TGCAGTGCTACCCGGGGCACTGAAGCTTTCTTT. It is translated as CSATRGTEAFF.

The gene calls are TRBV18 and TRBJ1-1; D is uncertain. Germline lookup yields CDR1 KGHSH and CDR2 LQKENI. The CDR3 consists of 14 residues. The V gene lost 4 bases and the J gene lost 4 bases, with 13 bases spanning the gap. The CDR3 here is CASSRKFDATEAFF. DNA of the CDR3: TGTGCCAGCTCACGGAAATTTGATGCCACTGAAGCTTTCTTT.

The CDR3 sequence is CASSYNLAGASSTDTQYF. The CDR3 DNA follows: TGTGCCAGCAGCTATAACTTAGCGGGGGCTAGTAGCACAGATACGCAGTATTTT. The chain links TRBV5-5 to TRBJ2-3; 9 nucleotides align to TRBD2. From germline, CDR1 is SGHKS and CDR2 YYEKEE (reference sequence). The CDR3 covers 18 residues. V shed 3 bases and J 0 bases; nucleotides not matched to a gene: 11.

V usage is TRBV5-1 and J usage is TRBJ1-2; a weak D match, TRBD1 (5 bases). V was trimmed by 0 bases and J by 6 bases, leaving 9 bases between them. Germline V CDR1 and CDR2: SGHRS, YFSETQ. This CDR3 region has 13 residues. The CDR3 DNA reads as TGCGCCAGCAGCTTGGCAGGGAAGGATGGCTACACCTTC. Its protein is CASSLAGKDGYTF.

This clonotype is a singleton in its sample. The chain carries TRBV18 and TRBJ2-7; unclear D gene. Germline loops: CDR1 KGHSH, CDR2 LQKENI. The CDR3 contains 14 residues. Trimming stripped 3 bases from V and 2 bases from J, with 11 bases between. Here the CDR3 reads CASSPYDGAYEQYF. In DNA form, the CDR3 reads TGTGCCAGCTCACCTTATGACGGTGCCTACGAGCAGTACTTC.

The chain couples TRBV7-9 to TRBJ2-1; TRBD2 matches 9 bases. In germline, CDR1 is SEHNR, CDR2 FQNEAQ (reference sequence). The CDR3 has 14 residues. The J segment lost 6 bases and the V segment lost 4 bases, leaving 4 bases of the junction unmatched. DNA for the CDR3: TGTGCCAGCAGCTCCGGGACTAGCCTCAATGAGCAGTTCTTC. This encodes CASSSGTSLNEQFF. The full variable domain, in which reference TRBV7-9 and TRBJ2-1 provide the parts outside the CDR3, is DTGVSQNPRHKITKRGQNVTFRCDPISEHNRLYWYRQTLGQGPEFLTYFQNEAQLEKSRLLSDRFSAERPKGSFSTLEIQRTEQGDSAMYLCASSSGTSLNEQFFGPGTRLTVL.

V gene TRBV12-3 or TRBV12-4 combines with J gene TRBJ1-6; D possibly corresponds to TRBD1 (6 bases). V lost 10 bases, J lost 10 bases, and 11 bases lay in between. The CDR3 extends over 11 amino acids. The CDR3 DNA follows: TGTGCCACCTCCAGGGGCTCACCCCTCCACTTT. It is translated as CATSRGSPLHF.

The chain joins TRBV4-3 to TRBJ2-1; TRBD2 agrees at 7 bases. CDR1 and CDR2 from the germline V gene are LGHNA and YSLEER. The ends lost 5 bases at V and 8 bases at J; junction bases unmatched: 15. This CDR3 is 16 amino acids long. The CDR3 region is CASSIRTSRLSDEQFF. In nucleotides, the CDR3 is TGCGCCAGCAGCATTCGGACTAGTCGCCTCTCGGATGAGCAGTTCTTC.

This clonotype has just one count. V usage is TRBV2 and J usage is TRBJ1-6; a possible D gene is TRBD1 (6 bases). V lost 6 bases and J 4 bases, leaving 16 bases between the germline ends. Germline V gene sequence: CDR1 SNHLY, CDR2 FYNNEI. The CDR3 extends over 16 amino acids. CDR3 bases: TGTGCCAGCAGCCTCCCTGGACAGTCTTATAATTCACCCCTCCACTTT. Its protein is CASSLPGQSYNSPLHF. Using reference TRBV2 and TRBJ1-6 for the parts outside the CDR3, the full variable domain is EPEVTQTPSHQVTQMGQEVILRCVPISNHLYFYWYRQILGQKVEFLVSFYNNEISEKSEIFDDQFSVERPDGSNFTLKIRSTKLEDSAMYFCASSLPGQSYNSPLHFGNGTRLTVT.

The chain employs TRBV5-1 and TRBJ2-7, with D possibly being TRBD1 or TRBD2 (5 bases each). The germline V gene has CDR1 SGHRS and CDR2 YFSETQ. This CDR3 has 15 residues. With 1 base removed from V and 7 bases from J, the gap between germline ends came to 18 bases. CDR3 in amino acids: CASSLYASGWGEQYF. The CDR3 DNA sequence: TGCGCCAGCAGCTTGTATGCATCAGGATGGGGGGAGCAGTACTTC.

This rearrangement joins TRBV7-2 to TRBJ2-3, with TRBD2 matching over 7 bases. V was pared by 4 bases and J by 5 bases, with 12 bases of the junction left unmatched. Germline CDR1 reads SGHTA; CDR2 reads FQGNSA. This CDR3 is built from 16 residues. CDR3 bases: TGTGCCAGCAGCTCACCTATTGTGTGGGAGGGAGATACGCAGTATTTT. It translates to CASSSPIVWEGDTQYF.

This clonotype has a handful of counts. This chain links TRBV7-9 with TRBJ2-1, with a tentative D call TRBD1 (6 bases). Germline CDR1 is SEHNR and CDR2 is FQNEAQ (reference sequence). The length of the CDR3 is 17 residues. V lost 6 bases and J lost 5, with 23 bases in between. In nucleotides, the CDR3 is TGTGCCAGCAGACAGTCCGCTGACAGACAGGAAGACAATGAGCAGTTCTTC. Protein: CASRQSADRQEDNEQFF.